This TCR beta chain appears in the sequencing data of a study of shared clonotypes between healthy human individuals. Study-level information: The study used three CD4 naive, three CD4 memory, two CD8 naive and one CD8 memory plate per donor. Study results and caveats: Among the subsets, naive ones generally showed larger estimated richness than memory ones.

Looked up from germline, CDR1 is MGHDK and CDR2 is SYGVNS. V was cut by 7 bases and J by 0 bases, with 9 bases left in between. The CDR3 has 14 residues. The protocol was immunoSEQ multiplex PCR, while the TCRdb copy is restricted to in-frame clones and leaves out a portion. The profile shows 950,000 to 1,300,000 clones, around 75% of them singletons. A note on this clone: Its specificity is not known. This CDR3 is also generated by other DNA sequences in the sample.

V and J are TRBV25-1 and TRBJ1-4, with unresolved D. Sequencing input: memory CD4+ T cells sorted from blood. Subset in this sample: CD45RA-negative fraction. The receptor was isolated from a man aged 18 to 35 in good health. CDR3 DNA sequence: TGTGCCAGCACCGCCGGTGCAACTAATGAAAAACTGTTTTTT. Protein: CASTAGATNEKLFF.